These T cell receptor beta chains were read from a single sample in a study of blood T cell repertoires in COVID-19. TCRdb keeps only in-frame clones here, not all; method: immunoSEQ multiplex PCR. Here the sample spans approximately 240,000 clones, around 82% being singletons. The sample was peripheral blood. The receptors stem from a woman older than 75 with active or convalescent COVID-19. Each CDR3 is given with its conserved first and last residue. The D gene is left open where the match is weak. Clone size is shown for a subset of rows, as once, few, many or a class of expanded clone.

D: TRBD1; V: TRBV5-1; J: TRBJ1-4; size: -; CDR3: CASTSGQGSNEKLFF; DNA: TGCGCCAGCACCAGCGGACAGGGTTCTAATGAAAAACTGTTTTTT
D: -; V: TRBV29-1; J: TRBJ1-1; size: -; CDR3: CSVEQMNTEAFF; DNA: TGCAGCGTTGAACAGATGAACACTGAAGCTTTCTTT
D: TRBD1; V: TRBV7-9; J: TRBJ1-4; size: -; CDR3: CASSSGQGLNEKLFF; DNA: TGTGCCAGCAGCTCCGGACAGGGCCTTAATGAAAAACTGTTTTTT
D: TRBD1; V: TRBV3-1/TRBV3-2; J: TRBJ2-1; size: -; CDR3: CASSQPGGEQFF; DNA: TGTGCCAGCAGCCAACCAGGGGGCGAGCAGTTCTTC
D: -; V: TRBV2; J: TRBJ1-6; size: once; CDR3: CASRSDGSSYNSPLHF; DNA: TGTGCCAGCAGGAGTGACGGGAGCTCCTATAATTCACCCCTCCACTTT
D: TRBD1; V: TRBV18; J: TRBJ1-2; size: -; CDR3: CASSAGTGNYGYTF; DNA: TGTGCCAGCTCGGCAGGGACAGGCAACTATGGCTACACCTTC
D: TRBD2; V: TRBV6-5; J: TRBJ2-5; size: -; CDR3: CASSPQREGWETQYF; DNA: TGTGCCAGCAGCCCCCAGCGGGAGGGCTGGGAGACCCAGTACTTC
D: -; V: TRBV28; J: TRBJ2-7; size: few; CDR3: CASSPYPGISYEQYF; DNA: TGTGCCAGCAGTCCGTATCCGGGGATCTCCTACGAGCAGTACTTC
D: -; V: TRBV5-1; J: TRBJ1-2; size: -; CDR3: CASSLRGEEEGYTF; DNA: TGCGCCAGCAGCTTAAGAGGGGAGGAAGAAGGCTACACCTTC
D: TRBD1; V: TRBV28; J: TRBJ1-1; size: -; CDR3: CASSLWDRGTEAFF; DNA: TGTGCCAGCAGTTTATGGGACAGGGGGACTGAAGCTTTCTTT
D: -; V: TRBV2; J: TRBJ1-5; size: -; CDR3: CASRTGTLSNQPQHF; DNA: TGTGCCAGCAGGACCGGGACACTGAGCAATCAGCCCCAGCATTTT
D: -; V: TRBV24-1; J: TRBJ2-1; size: once; CDR3: CATSLPQGNYNEQFF; DNA: TGTGCCACCAGTCTACCGCAGGGGAACTACAATGAGCAGTTCTTC
D: -; V: TRBV5-6; J: TRBJ2-3; size: once; CDR3: CASSLARGATDTQYF; DNA: TGTGCCAGCAGCTTGGCCAGGGGAGCGACAGATACGCAGTATTTT
D: -; V: TRBV3-1/TRBV3-2; J: TRBJ2-1; size: -; CDR3: CASSQGGTPWEASGYNEQFF; DNA: TGTGCCAGCAGCCAAGGAGGGACACCTTGGGAGGCTAGCGGCTACAATGAGCAGTTCTTC
D: -; V: TRBV5-1; J: TRBJ2-7; size: few; CDR3: CASSLGTVYEQYF; DNA: TGCGCCAGCAGCTTGGGAACAGTCTACGAGCAGTACTTC
D: TRBD1; V: TRBV3-1/TRBV3-2; J: TRBJ2-2; size: -; CDR3: CASSQDRTGNTGELFF; DNA: TGTGCCAGCAGCCAAGATAGGACAGGGAACACCGGGGAGCTGTTTTTT
D: -; V: TRBV6-2/TRBV6-3; J: TRBJ2-5; size: -; CDR3: CASSYIREGTQYF; DNA: TGTGCCAGCAGTTACATCAGGGAAGGGACCCAGTACTTC
D: -; V: TRBV6-5; J: TRBJ1-3; size: -; CDR3: CASTGWAGNTIYF; DNA: TGTGCCAGCACCGGGTGGGCTGGAAACACCATATATTTT
D: -; V: TRBV29-1; J: TRBJ2-7; size: -; CDR3: CSVEGRKPYEQYF; DNA: TGCAGCGTTGAAGGCAGAAAACCCTACGAGCAGTACTTC
D: -; V: TRBV19; J: TRBJ1-5; size: -; CDR3: CASSPYSLQGNQPQHF; DNA: TGTGCCAGTAGCCCTTACAGTTTACAAGGCAATCAGCCCCAGCATTTT
D: TRBD1; V: TRBV28; J: TRBJ1-2; size: -; CDR3: CASSSTGKVHGYTF; DNA: TGTGCCAGCAGTTCGACAGGGAAGGTCCATGGCTACACCTTC
D: -; V: TRBV25-1; J: TRBJ1-2; size: -; CDR3: CASSEWGQTYGYTF; DNA: TGTGCCAGCAGTGAATGGGGGCAGACCTATGGCTACACCTTC
D: TRBD2; V: TRBV27; J: TRBJ2-7; size: -; CDR3: CASCWASGSYEQYF; DNA: TGTGCGTCGTGCTGGGCTAGCGGGAGCTACGAGCAGTACTTC
D: TRBD1; V: TRBV28; J: TRBJ1-3; size: -; CDR3: CASSSGTGTGNTIYF; DNA: TGTGCCAGCAGTTCCGGGACAGGGACTGGAAACACCATATATTTT
D: -; V: TRBV5-5; J: TRBJ2-1; size: -; CDR3: CASSPGGTGIKQFF; DNA: TGTGCCAGCAGCCCTGGCGGGACCGGGATAAAGCAGTTCTTC
D: -; V: TRBV4-1; J: TRBJ2-7; size: few; CDR3: CASSQDPGSGIYEQYF; DNA: TGCGCCAGCAGCCAAGATCCCGGGAGTGGGATTTACGAGCAGTACTTC
D: -; V: TRBV7-2; J: TRBJ1-4; size: -; CDR3: CASSTTRKEKLFF; DNA: TGTGCCAGCAGCACAACCAGGAAGGAAAAACTGTTTTTT
D: -; V: TRBV19; J: TRBJ1-5; size: -; CDR3: CASSIARKGGQPQHF; DNA: TGTGCCAGTAGTATAGCCCGGAAAGGGGGTCAGCCCCAGCATTTT
D: TRBD1; V: TRBV24-1; J: TRBJ2-7; size: -; CDR3: CATSDPRQGAGEQYF; DNA: TGTGCCACCAGTGATCCACGACAGGGCGCGGGCGAGCAGTACTTC
D: -; V: TRBV12-3/TRBV12-4; J: TRBJ1-1; size: -; CDR3: CASTRGGRTEAFF; DNA: TGTGCCAGCACTAGAGGGGGACGGACTGAAGCTTTCTTT
D: -; V: TRBV7-6; J: TRBJ2-7; size: once; CDR3: CASSLRQDLSYEQYF; DNA: TGTGCCAGCAGCCTGAGACAGGACCTCTCCTACGAGCAGTACTTC
D: TRBD1; V: TRBV6-5; J: TRBJ1-2; size: -; CDR3: CASSSGTAFYGYTF; DNA: TGTGCCAGCAGCTCCGGGACAGCCTTCTATGGCTACACCTTC
D: TRBD1; V: TRBV5-4; J: TRBJ1-1; size: -; CDR3: CASSLGNRGFTEAFF; DNA: TGTGCCAGCAGCTTGGGGAACAGGGGATTTACTGAAGCTTTCTTT
D: -; V: TRBV27; J: TRBJ1-4; size: -; CDR3: CASSLREAGNEKLFF; DNA: TGTGCCAGCAGCCTCCGGGAGGCAGGGAATGAAAAACTGTTTTTT
D: -; V: TRBV7-9; J: TRBJ2-3; size: -; CDR3: CASIAASTDTQYF; DNA: TGTGCCAGCATAGCGGCTAGCACAGATACGCAGTATTTT
D: -; V: TRBV7-9; J: TRBJ2-7; size: -; CDR3: CASSLVLSGSYEQYF; DNA: TGTGCCAGCAGCTTAGTCTTATCAGGATCCTACGAGCAGTACTTC
D: -; V: TRBV5-8; J: TRBJ2-7; size: -; CDR3: CASSLATAARGEQYF; DNA: TGTGCCAGCAGCTTGGCCACGGCCGCGCGGGGCGAGCAGTACTTC
D: -; V: TRBV28; J: TRBJ1-1; size: -; CDR3: CASSFQSGTEAFF; DNA: TGTGCCAGCAGTTTTCAATCGGGCACTGAAGCTTTCTTT
D: TRBD2; V: TRBV5-1; J: TRBJ2-7; size: -; CDR3: CASSLDGLAAYEQYF; DNA: TGCGCCAGCAGCTTGGATGGACTAGCGGCCTACGAGCAGTACTTC
D: TRBD2; V: TRBV5-4; J: TRBJ2-1; size: -; CDR3: CASRVGGRGNEQFF; DNA: TGTGCCAGCAGGGTCGGCGGGAGGGGAAATGAGCAGTTCTTC